This is a list of T cell receptor beta chains from one sample in a study of follicular helper T cells after annual influenza vaccination. Profiling relied on immunoSEQ multiplex PCR, and the TCRdb table lists in-frame clones only, not all of them. The table lists some 890 clones, roughly 85% of them singletons. Sequencing used CXCR5+ CD38+ circulating T follicular helper cells from blood, obtained 7 days after influenza vaccination. Source of these receptors: an adult who received the influenza vaccine. CDR3s include the opening cysteine and the closing phenylalanine or tryptophan. D genes are given only for firm matches. The size field is filled for only some rows; it gives once, few, many or a size class.

v_call	clone_size	cdr3_length	j_call	d_call	cdr3_nt	cdr3_aa
TRBV5-4	NA	15	TRBJ1-6	NA	TGTGCCAGCAGCCACGACAGCCCTTATAATTCACCCCTCCACTTT	CASSHDSPYNSPLHF
TRBV4-2	once	16	TRBJ2-7	NA	TGTGCCAGCAGCCAAGGAGATGACCGGGAGAAGTACGAGCAGTACTTC	CASSQGDDREKYEQYF
TRBV2	NA	17	TRBJ1-3	TRBD1	TGTGCCAGCAGGAGGGCAGGGGGGATCCGCTCTGGAAGCACCATATATTTT	CASRRAGGIRSGSTIYF
TRBV18	NA	14	TRBJ2-7	TRBD2	TGTGCCAGCTCCCCTAGCGGGTGGGACTACGAGCAGTACTTC	CASSPSGWDYEQYF
TRBV6-1	NA	14	TRBJ2-3	NA	TGTGCCAGCAGGGACGGTGGAGGGACAGATACGCAGTATTTT	CASRDGGGTDTQYF
TRBV5-4	NA	14	TRBJ2-1	NA	TGTGCCAGCAGCTTGCCCAGCGGTTACAATGAGCAGTTCTTC	CASSLPSGYNEQFF
TRBV18	NA	13	TRBJ1-1	NA	TGTGCCAGCTCACCCCCGTTGAACACTGAAGCTTTCTTT	CASSPPLNTEAFF
TRBV2	NA	14	TRBJ1-6	TRBD1	TGTGCCAGCAACTCCGGGACAGGGAGTTCACCCCTCCACTTT	CASNSGTGSSPLHF
TRBV5-1	NA	15	TRBJ2-7	NA	TGCGCCAGCAGGGGTGGTTCGCGGGCTCTCTACGAGCAGTACTTC	CASRGGSRALYEQYF
TRBV2	NA	15	TRBJ2-1	TRBD2	TGTGCCAGCAGTGATGGCAGCGGGAGACGGCGGGAGCAGTTCTTC	CASSDGSGRRREQFF
TRBV5-1	NA	18	TRBJ2-7	TRBD1	TGCGCCAGCAGCCCCACTTTTTCCCGACAGGGACCAACTTACGAGCAGTACTTC	CASSPTFSRQGPTYEQYF
TRBV27	NA	13	TRBJ1-3	NA	TGTGCCAGCAGTCCCCGGGGAGGAAACACCATATATTTT	CASSPRGGNTIYF
TRBV28	NA	15	TRBJ1-5	TRBD1	TGTGCCAGCAGTTCCCCGGGACAGGGTAGGGAGCCCCAGCATTTT	CASSSPGQGREPQHF
TRBV5-1	NA	14	TRBJ2-5	NA	TGCGCCAGCAGCTTGCTGGGGACTCAAGAGACCCAGTACTTC	CASSLLGTQETQYF
TRBV19	NA	15	TRBJ1-5	NA	TGTGCCAGTAGTAGGACAGACTATAGCAATCAGCCCCAGCATTTT	CASSRTDYSNQPQHF
TRBV1	NA	16	TRBJ2-6	NA	TGCACCAGCAGGTTATTCGCACAAAGTCGGGCCAACGTCCTGACTTTC	CTSRLFAQSRANVLTF
TRBV9	NA	12	TRBJ2-5	NA	TGTGCCAGCAATTCAGAAGCAGGGACCCAGTACTTC	CASNSEAGTQYF
TRBV5-4	NA	14	TRBJ2-3	TRBD1	TGTGCCAGCAGCAGGGACAGGGTCGCAGATACGCAGTATTTT	CASSRDRVADTQYF